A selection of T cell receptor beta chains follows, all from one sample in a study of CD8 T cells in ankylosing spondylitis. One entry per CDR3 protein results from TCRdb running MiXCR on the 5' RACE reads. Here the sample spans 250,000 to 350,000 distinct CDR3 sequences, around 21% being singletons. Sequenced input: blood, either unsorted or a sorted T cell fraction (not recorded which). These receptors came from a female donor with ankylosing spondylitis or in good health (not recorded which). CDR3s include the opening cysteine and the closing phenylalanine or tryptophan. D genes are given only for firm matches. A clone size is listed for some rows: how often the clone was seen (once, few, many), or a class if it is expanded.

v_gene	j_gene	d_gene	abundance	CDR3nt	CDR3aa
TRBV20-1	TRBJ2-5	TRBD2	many	TGCAGTGCTAGAGAAGGCGGGAGGGAGACCCAGTACTTC	CSAREGGRETQYF
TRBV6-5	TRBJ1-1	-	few	TGTGCCAGCAGCTCAGCCTCGTCAGCTTTCTTT	CASSSASSAFF
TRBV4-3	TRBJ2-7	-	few	TGCGCCAGCAGCCAAGTACCGACAGGTAAATTGAAGGAGCAGTACTTC	CASSQVPTGKLKEQYF
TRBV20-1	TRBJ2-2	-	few	TGCAGTGCCAACCGGGTCGGGCCCGGGGAGCTGTTTTTT	CSANRVGPGELFF
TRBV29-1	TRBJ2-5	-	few	TGCAGCGTAGAAACAGGGGCGGGGGAGACCCAGTACTTC	CSVETGAGETQYF
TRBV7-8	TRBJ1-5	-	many	TGTGCCAGCAGCCTACACCTCCCCAATCAGCCCCAGCATTTT	CASSLHLPNQPQHF
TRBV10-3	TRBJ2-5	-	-	TGTGCCATCAGTGAGTCCTACTTCCCCGAGACCCAGTACTTC	CAISESYFPETQYF
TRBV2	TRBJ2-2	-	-	TGTGCCAGCAGGATCGAAAGAGCGAGGGGGGAGCTGTTTTTT	CASRIERARGELFF
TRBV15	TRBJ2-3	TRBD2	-	TGTGCCACCAGCCCCAGACTAGCGGGAGAATTCACAGATACGCAGTATTTT	CATSPRLAGEFTDTQYF
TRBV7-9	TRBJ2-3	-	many	TGTGCCAGCAGCCCCGAATTGGGGGATACGCAGTATTTT	CASSPELGDTQYF
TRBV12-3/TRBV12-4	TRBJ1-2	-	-	TGTGCCAGCAGTTCCCCGGCCAGGGGCGATGGCTACACCTTC	CASSSPARGDGYTF
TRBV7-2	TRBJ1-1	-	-	TGTGCCAGCAGCTTAGCGAGTGGGGGGTGGAACACTGAAGCTTTCTTT	CASSLASGGWNTEAFF
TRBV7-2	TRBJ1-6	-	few	TGTGCCAGCAGCTTAGCCAGGGGATGGTCCCTCCACTTT	CASSLARGWSLHF
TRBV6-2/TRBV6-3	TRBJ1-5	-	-	TGTGCCAGCAGTTTCCAACGACTGACTACAAATCAGCCCCAGCATTTT	CASSFQRLTTNQPQHF
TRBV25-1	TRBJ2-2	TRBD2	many	TGTGCCAGCAGTGAACTCCTAAGCGGGAAGGGGGAGCTGTTTTTT	CASSELLSGKGELFF
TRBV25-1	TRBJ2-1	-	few	TGTGCCAGCAGGGAGGCCAAGCCCCTCTACAATGAGCAGTTCTTC	CASREAKPLYNEQFF
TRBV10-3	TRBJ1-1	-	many	TGTGCCATCAGTGCACAGATGAACACTGAAGCTTTCTTT	CAISAQMNTEAFF
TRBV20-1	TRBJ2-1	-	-	TGCAGTGCTAGAGATCCCCGGGAGAGCAATGAGCAGTTCTTC	CSARDPRESNEQFF
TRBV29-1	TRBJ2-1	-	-	TGCAGCGTGACCAAGGGTGGCGATGAGCAGTTCTTC	CSVTKGGDEQFF
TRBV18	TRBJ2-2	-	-	TGTGCCAGCTCACCATCCAGAACGAACACCGGGGAGCTGTTTTTT	CASSPSRTNTGELFF
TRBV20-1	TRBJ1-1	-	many	TGCAGTGCTAGAGGATCAAACAGCCCGGGTGAAGCTTTCTTT	CSARGSNSPGEAFF
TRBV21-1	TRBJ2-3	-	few	TGTGCCAGCAGCAAAGTAAGGGGATCGCTCTTCTATAGCACAGATACGCAGTATTTT	CASSKVRGSLFYSTDTQYF
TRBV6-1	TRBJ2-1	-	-	TGTGCCAGCAGTGAGCTCCCCTACGGTGAGCAGTTCTTC	CASSELPYGEQFF
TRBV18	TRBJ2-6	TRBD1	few	TGTGCCAGCTCACCACAGCGACAGGGCTCTGGGGCCAACGTCCTGACTTTC	CASSPQRQGSGANVLTF
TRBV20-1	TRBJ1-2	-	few	TGCAGTGCGCCTCAATCCGGGAGACTCTATGGCTACACCTTC	CSAPQSGRLYGYTF
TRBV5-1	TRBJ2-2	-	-	TGCGCCAGCAGCTTGATGGACTATAACACCGGGGAGCTGTTTTTT	CASSLMDYNTGELFF
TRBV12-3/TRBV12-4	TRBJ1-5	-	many	TGTGCCAGCAGCTCCCAGGGAGTTAGCAATCAGCCCCAGCATTTT	CASSSQGVSNQPQHF
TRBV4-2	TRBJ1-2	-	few	TGTGCCAGCAGCCAAGAGGGTGGCTACACCTTC	CASSQEGGYTF
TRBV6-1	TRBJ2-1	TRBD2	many	TGTGCCAGCAGCCGTACTAGCGGGAGTGTCAATGAGCAGTTCTTC	CASSRTSGSVNEQFF
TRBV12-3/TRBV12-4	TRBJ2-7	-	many	TGTGCCAGCAGTTCGGGGGATGAGCAGTACTTC	CASSSGDEQYF
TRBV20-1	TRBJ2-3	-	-	TGCAGTGCTACAAGAACTAGCACAGATACGCAGTATTTT	CSATRTSTDTQYF
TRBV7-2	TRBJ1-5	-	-	TGTGCCAGCAGCGCGCGGGGGGGATGGGGAGGAGGGCCCCAGCATTTT	CASSARGGWGGGPQHF
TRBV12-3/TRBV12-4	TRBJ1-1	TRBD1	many	TGTGCCAGCAGTTTGGGACAGGGGAACACTGAAGCTTTCTTT	CASSLGQGNTEAFF
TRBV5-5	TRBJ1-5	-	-	TGTGCCAGCAGCGCCACGGCTGGCCAGCCCCAGCATTTT	CASSATAGQPQHF
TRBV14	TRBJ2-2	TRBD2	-	TGTGCCAGCAGCTATTTTACTAGCGGGAACACCGGGGAGCTGTTTTTT	CASSYFTSGNTGELFF
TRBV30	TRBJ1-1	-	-	TGTGCCTGGAGCTACCAGGGTGGCACTGAAGCTTTCTTT	CAWSYQGGTEAFF
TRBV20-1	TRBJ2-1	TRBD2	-	TGCAGTGCTAGAGATCCGGGCGGGACTAGCGGGTACAATGAGCAGTTCTTC	CSARDPGGTSGYNEQFF
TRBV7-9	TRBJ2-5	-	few	TGTGCCAGTAGGAGGGACCAAGAGACCCAGTACTTC	CASRRDQETQYF
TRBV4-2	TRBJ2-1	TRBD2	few	TGTGCCAGCAGCCGCAGACTAGCGGGGGACAATGAGCAGTTCTTC	CASSRRLAGDNEQFF
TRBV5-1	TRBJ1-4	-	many	TGCGCCAGCAGCCCCGGGGGCGCTGAAACTAATGAAAAACTGTTTTTT	CASSPGGAETNEKLFF
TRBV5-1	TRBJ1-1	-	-	TGCGCCAGCAGTCCTTTAGGGAGCGCCACTGAAGCTTTCTTT	CASSPLGSATEAFF
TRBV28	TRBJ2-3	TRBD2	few	TGTGCCAGCCTAGACCGGCGGGGGGCGGATACGCAGTATTTT	CASLDRRGADTQYF
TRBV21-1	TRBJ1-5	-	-	TGTGCCAGCAGCAAGGTCAATCAGCCCCAGCATTTT	CASSKVNQPQHF
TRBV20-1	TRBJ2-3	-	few	TGCAGTGCTTCTAGAGGGCTAAACACAGATACGCAGTATTTT	CSASRGLNTDTQYF
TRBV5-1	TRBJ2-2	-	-	TGCGCCAGCAGTAAAATAAGCCGGGACGACACCGGGGAGCTGTTTTTT	CASSKISRDDTGELFF